Sequencing of this T cell receptor beta chain was carried out in a study of T-cell reconstitution after alpha-beta-depleted transplantation in children listed by TCRdb under 2016. Study-level background: T-cell immune reconstitution after TCRalphabeta/CD19-depleted allogeneic hematopoietic cell transplantation in children was quantitatively tracked in the study by means of TCR repertoire profiling. Broader findings and caveats from the paper: In some patients, high TCRbeta diversity at day 60 was attributed to recipient T cells and intrathymic progenitors that had survived conditioning. About two months after transplant, the apparently early recovery of alphabetaT-cell counts reportedly depended on just several hundred clones that had expanded rapidly and came from non-depleted graft cells. Hyperexpanded clone frequencies declined over subsequent months; after one year, T-cell counts and TCRbeta diversity were mostly attributed to newly produced T cells.

The library was prepared using PCR. Sequencing was performed on an Illumina HiSeq 2500. TCR libraries were prepared with molecular barcoding, using unique molecular identifiers to normalize TCRbeta repertoire quantification. Clones were called with MiXCR by TCRdb after fastp trimmed the public reads at Q25, and only in-frame beta chains were retained. Rows with one shared CDR3 protein collapse into an entry with the most common genes and DNA. The sample records roughly 490,000 distinct CDR3 sequences, roughly an eighth of which are singletons. The ten biggest clones cover approximately 15% of the sample. This clonotype was counted only a few times. Its recognized antigen is unknown. Base qualities were left out, and no much larger clone turns up one base away. CDR1 DFQATT and CDR2 SNEGSKA were looked up in the germline V gene (reference sequence). V lost 4 bases and J lost 0 bases; the stretch between them is 13 bases long. The CDR3 holds 16 amino acids from the cysteine to the phenylalanine. Of all the DNA, just the CDR3 is kept, 48 bases in frame from base 1.

This specimen's treatment or condition label, per the study, means: allogeneic hematopoietic cell transplantation with graft depleted of TCRalphabeta T cells and CD19 B cells. The transplant recipients were children given TCRalphabeta/CD19-depleted allogeneic hematopoietic cell grafts. The sequenced sample was PBMCs, mostly from graft donor cells, obtained 180 days after TCRalphabeta/CD19-depleted stem cell transplant. This receptor was obtained from a female patient aged 2 to 10 who had a stem cell transplant for aplastic anemia, so the T cells may come from the graft donor. The receptor chain draws on TRBV20-1 and TRBJ2-6; the D gene is unclear. The CDR3 protein sequence reads: CSANGRNSSGANVLTF. The DNA reads as follows: TGCAGTGCTAACGGTCGTAACTCCTCTGGGGCCAACGTCCTGACTTTC.